Presented here are 15 T cell receptor beta chains from one specimen sequenced in a study of Graves' ophthalmopathy and Graves' hyperthyroidism. TCR beta CDR3 regions were amplified from RNA transcripts. HTBI-primed first-round RT-PCR preceded second-round multiplex PCR. MiXCR, run by TCRdb on the multiplex PCR reads, gives a single entry per CDR3 protein. Among 350,000 to 400,000 distinct CDR3 sequences, about 17% were seen once, and the ten largest hold more than 1.5%. Source material: peripheral blood. The origin of the receptors is a woman under 30 with Graves' ophthalmopathy.

The rearrangement uses TRBV2 and TRBJ2-5, with 8 nucleotides matching TRBD1. The CDR3 has 15 residues. V lost 6 bases, J lost 4 bases, and 10 bases stayed unmatched. In germline, CDR1 is SNHLY, CDR2 FYNNEI. CDR3: CASSPGRTGRETQYF. The CDR3 bases are TGTGCCAGCAGCCCCGGACGGACAGGGAGAGAGACCCAGTACTTC.

A few counts support this clonotype. V and J are TRBV4-1 and TRBJ2-7; unclear D gene. Germline V gene sequence: CDR1 MGHRA, CDR2 YSYEKL. V lost 1 base to trimming and J lost 4 bases, with 11 bases between them. The CDR3 contains 14 residues. The CDR3 nucleotides read TGCGCCAGCAGCCAAGTAGGCGTAGGATACGAGCAGTACTTC. It yields the protein CASSQVGVGYEQYF.

At least ten counts were recorded for this clonotype. The chain carries TRBV28 and TRBJ1-5; D might be TRBD1 (5 bases). The CDR3 is 15 residues long. V gave up 7 bases and J gave up 2 bases, with 15 bases separating them. Germline V CDR1 and CDR2: MDHEN, SYDVKM. Here the CDR3 DNA reads TGTGCCAGCACCTACGGGGCCACGGGCAATCAGCCCCAGCATTTT. Its protein is CASTYGATGNQPQHF.

This clonotype occurred many times. The chain has TRBV5-1 and TRBJ1-6; a possible D gene is TRBD1 (5 bases). CDR3 length equals 17 residues. The germline gives CDR1 SGHRS, CDR2 YFSETQ. The V and J ends lost 3 bases and 4 bases respectively, with 17 bases between them. The CDR3 DNA reads as TGCGCCAGCAGCTGGGCTACGGAGGGACCGTATAATTCACCCCTCCACTTT. This gives the protein CASSWATEGPYNSPLHF.

This clonotype was observed many times. This chain links TRBV5-1 with TRBJ2-3; perhaps D is TRBD1 or TRBD2 (5 bases each). V gave up 4 bases and J gave up 6 bases, with 18 bases separating them. Germline CDR1 SGHRS, CDR2 YFSETQ. The CDR3 sequence is 15 residues long. The CDR3 loop reads CASSGGRTPWDTQYF. The CDR3 DNA follows: TGCGCCAGCAGCGGGGGACGCACCCCTTGGGATACGCAGTATTTT.

Ten or more counts support this clonotype. This chain joins TRBV28 and TRBJ1-2; D might be TRBD1 (5 bases). Germline V lookup: CDR1 MDHEN, CDR2 SYDVKM. CDR3 length: 14 amino acids. Trimming took 4 bases from V and 8 from J, leaving 17 bases between them. CDR3 nucleotide sequence: TGTGCCAGCAGTTCGGGGGAGAGGCTCGGGGGCTACACCTTC. Its translation: CASSSGERLGGYTF.

This clonotype was counted at least ten times. V usage is TRBV6-2 or TRBV6-3 and J usage is TRBJ2-2; TRBD2 might be the D (5 bases). This CDR3 is 17 amino acids long. CDR1 is MNHEY, CDR2 SVGEGT, per germline. Trimming removed 2 bases at V and 0 bases at J, with 13 bases between. The CDR3 region is CASSYQSGSTNTGELFF. The CDR3, as DNA: TGTGCCAGCAGTTACCAGTCGGGATCTACGAACACCGGGGAGCTGTTTTTT.

This clonotype occurred many times. This rearrangement joins TRBV7-2 to TRBJ1-5; D unresolved. The CDR3 has 13 amino acids. The germline V gene encodes CDR1 SGHTA and CDR2 FQGNSA. Trimming shortened V by 3 bases and J by 4 bases, and 7 bases separated the two germline ends. Written as DNA, the CDR3 is TGTGCCAGCAGCTTTTTAGTTAATCAGCCCCAGCATTTT. This sequence encodes CASSFLVNQPQHF.

The sample holds many counts of this clonotype. This sequence joins TRBV19 and TRBJ1-1, with a weak D call TRBD1 (6 bases). Deletions cut 6 bases from V and 2 bases from J, with 16 bases between. CDR3 length: 15 residues. CDR1 is LNHDA and CDR2 is SQIVND in the germline V gene (reference sequence). The CDR3 sequence is CASRRGQNLNTEAFF. The DNA of the CDR3 is TGTGCCAGTAGAAGGGGACAAAATTTAAACACTGAAGCTTTCTTT.

This clonotype has a count of ten or more. This sequence joins TRBV20-1 and TRBJ1-5; weak D call: TRBD1 (6 bases). CDR3 length: 14 amino acids. Germline V gene sequence: CDR1 DFQATT, CDR2 SNEGSKA (reference sequence). With 1 base removed from V and 4 bases from J, the gap between germline ends came to 11 bases. The CDR3 protein is CSARGRGWNQPQHF. Here the CDR3 DNA reads TGCAGTGCTAGAGGCAGGGGATGGAATCAGCCCCAGCATTTT.

This clonotype appeared many times. The chain recombines TRBV6-2 or TRBV6-3 with TRBJ2-7, with TRBD2 matching over 9 bases. The CDR3 length is 16 residues. V lost 6 bases and J lost 2; bases outside the gene matches: 11. CDR1 is MNHEY and CDR2 is SVGEGT in the germline V gene. The CDR3 nucleotides are TGTGCCAGCAGGTTCTTTAGCGGGAGTGGCACCTACGAGCAGTACTTC. Translated, it gives CASRFFSGSGTYEQYF.

This clonotype was observed at least ten times. The chain couples TRBV7-2 to TRBJ2-5; weak D call: TRBD1 (5 bases). The CDR3 is 15 amino acids. Trimming removed 1 base at V and 4 bases at J, with 13 bases between. The germline gives CDR1 SGHTA, CDR2 FQGNSA. The DNA for the CDR3 is TGTGCCAGCAGCTTAGGGCTCCCTGGGGCAGAGACCCAGTACTTC. Translating it yields CASSLGLPGAETQYF.

This clonotype was counted ten times or more. With a much larger clone just one base away, this may be a read error. This CDR3 fails to terminate in the conserved phenylalanine or tryptophan, so it likely reflects a read error. The chain is built from TRBV27 and TRBJ2-5; D is undetermined. This CDR3 is built from 13 residues. Germline assignment: CDR1 MNHEY and CDR2 SMNVEV (reference sequence). V shed 5 bases and J shed 0 bases, with 7 bases lying between them. The CDR3 coding sequence is TGTGCCAGCAGTCCCCCGTACCAAGAGACCCAGTACCTC. It encodes CASSPPYQETQYL.

The V gene is TRBV6-5, the J gene TRBJ2-7, with D perhaps matching TRBD1 or TRBD2 (5 bases each). CDR1 is MNHEY, CDR2 SVGAGI, per germline. The CDR3 has 13 residues. V lost 0 bases, J lost 7 bases, and 10 bases lay in between. CDR3 region: CASSYSREKEQYF. For the CDR3, the DNA is TGTGCCAGCAGTTACTCCAGGGAGAAGGAGCAGTACTTC.

This clonotype has a count of ten or more. The J gene is TRBJ1-6, the V gene TRBV5-1; D is undetermined. The V gene's germline CDR1 is SGHRS and CDR2 YFSETQ. The germline V and J ends were trimmed by 7 bases and 7 bases, with 12 bases remaining between them. The CDR3 is 13 residues long. CDR3 sequence: CASSGSLNSPLHF. The CDR3 DNA sequence: TGCGCCAGCTCGGGATCCCTAAATTCACCCCTCCACTTT.